Below are 2 T cell receptor beta chains sequenced from a single sample in a study of cytomegalovirus exposure and HLA in healthy donors. Here immunoSEQ multiplex PCR was the method, and the copy in TCRdb shows in-frame clones only, minus some. The sample lists approximately 130,000 clones; approximately 81% were seen once. Sequenced input: PBMCs. These receptor sequences come from a woman aged 30 to 39 in good health and CMV-seronegative.

V and J are TRBV7-2 and TRBJ1-3; TRBD1 might be the D (5 bases). V was cut by 1 base and J by 2 bases, with 9 bases left in between. Germline-derived CDR1 and CDR2 are SGHTA and FQGNSA. The CDR3 runs to 15 residues. The CDR3 sequence: CASSLVQGTGNTIYF. The CDR3 DNA reads as TGTGCCAGCAGCTTAGTTCAGGGTACTGGAAACACCATATATTTT.

This chain uses TRBV9 with TRBJ1-4; unclear D gene. The CDR3 loop spans 14 amino acids. Trimming cost V 0 bases and J 5 bases, with 8 bases left between them. CDR1 and CDR2 from the germline V gene are SGDLS and YYNGEE. The CDR3 nucleotides are TGTGCCAGCAGCGTAGACAGTTACAATGAAAAACTGTTTTTT. Translation: CASSVDSYNEKLFF.